The following is a TCR beta chain sequence with its context. There was one heparinised blood draw per donor, averaging around 100 mL. The CDR3 is made up of 15 amino acids. V was cut by 5 bases and J by 0 bases, with 13 bases left in between. CDR1 is SGHNT, CDR2 YYREEE, per germline (reference sequence). The whole isolated RNA underwent reverse transcription, so sequencing captured expressed TCRB transcripts. The assay was immunoSEQ multiplex PCR, and TCRdb's table has in-frame clones only and misses some. The repertoire includes roughly 450,000 clones, roughly 14% of them detected once, and under 0.04% sits in the top ten. The data were taken from a study of beta chain features in type 1 diabetes.

Sequencing was done on a sample of naive CD4+ T cells from blood. This TCR came from a man aged 25-45 years in good health. The rearrangement uses TRBV5-4 and TRBJ2-3; no definite D call. The CDR3 region is CASSSAAESTDTQYF. CDR3 sequence (DNA): TGTGCCAGCAGTTCCGCTGCCGAGAGCACAGATACGCAGTATTTT.